The rows below give T cell receptor beta chains drawn from one sample of a study of tumor-infiltrating lymphocytes in primary liver carcinoma. TCRdb independently ran MiXCR on the multiplex PCR reads; one entry per CDR3 protein. This sample has some 320,000 distinct CDR3 sequences, with around three fifths found just once. Sequencing was carried out using peripheral blood. These receptors all stem from a man in his forties or fifties with primary liver carcinoma and hepatitis B virus infection. CDR3s include the opening cysteine and the closing phenylalanine or tryptophan. The order of the fields is CDR3 length, V gene, D gene, clone size, J gene, CDR3 protein, CDR3 DNA. The D gene is left open where the match is weak. Size is omitted from some rows. Given values are once, few, many or a class for expanded clones.

14,TRBV14,.,many,TRBJ1-1,CASSQDLMNTEAFF,TGTGCCAGCAGCCAAGATTTGATGAACACTGAAGCTTTCTTT
14,TRBV4-3,.,many,TRBJ1-2,CASSQVLGGRGYTF,TGCGCCAGCAGCCAGGTTTTGGGGGGGCGCGGCTACACCTTC
15,TRBV5-8,.,few,TRBJ2-3,CASSRPGTTEDTQYF,TGTGCCAGCAGCCGTCCAGGGACGACGGAAGATACGCAGTATTTT
18,TRBV5-1,.,.,TRBJ2-3,CASSQSTAMKGTPDTQYF,TGCGCCAGCAGCCAAAGTACGGCCATGAAAGGTACCCCAGATACGCAGTATTTT
15,TRBV19,.,.,TRBJ2-7,CASSIGQARTYEQYF,TGTGCCAGTAGTATAGGACAGGCGCGGACCTACGAGCAGTACTTC
14,TRBV12-3/TRBV12-4,TRBD2,many,TRBJ2-7,CASRPSGGHYEQYF,TGTGCCAGCAGACCCTCGGGAGGCCACTACGAGCAGTACTTC
11,TRBV10-2,.,.,TRBJ2-7,CASSELYEQCF,TGCGCCAGCAGTGAGTTGTATGAGCAGTGCTTC
14,TRBV29-1,.,.,TRBJ1-4,CSVGGRANNGKLFF,TGCAGCGTGGGGGGCAGGGCTAATAATGGAAAACTGTTTTTT
14,TRBV6-5,TRBD2,few,TRBJ2-7,CASSYIAGDHEQYF,TGTGCCAGCAGTTACATCGCGGGAGACCACGAGCAGTACTTC
15,TRBV5-1,TRBD2,.,TRBJ2-1,CASSLAGPSYNEQFF,TGCGCCAGCAGCTTAGCGGGACCCTCCTACAATGAGCAGTTCTTC
15,TRBV28,.,.,TRBJ2-1,CARTPDQMGYNEQFF,TGTGCCAGGACCCCCGACCAGATGGGCTACAATGAGCAGTTCTTC
14,TRBV11-1,.,.,TRBJ2-3,CASSLERNSDTQYF,TGTGCCAGCAGCTTGGAAAGGAACTCAGATACGCAGTATTTT
14,TRBV6-2/TRBV6-3,.,.,TRBJ2-7,CASIYPESSYEQYF,TGTGCCAGCATTTATCCCGAGAGCTCCTACGAGCAGTACTTC
15,TRBV10-1,.,.,TRBJ2-7,CASSSTGTGSNEQYF,TGCGCCAGCAGTTCGACGGGAACAGGGTCCAACGAGCAGTACTTC
17,TRBV5-1,TRBD2,few,TRBJ2-1,CASSLLPTSGRAHEQFF,TGCGCCAGCAGCCTACTTCCAACTAGCGGGAGGGCCCATGAGCAGTTCTTC
16,TRBV4-3,.,many,TRBJ2-1,CASSQETRGRYNEQFF,TGCGCCAGCAGCCAAGAAACCAGGGGGAGGTACAATGAGCAGTTCTTC
13,TRBV19,TRBD2,.,TRBJ2-7,CASRAGDSYEQYF,TGTGCCAGTCGAGCGGGGGACTCCTACGAGCAGTACTTC
13,TRBV5-6,.,.,TRBJ2-7,CAGGLSPADEQYF,TGTGCCGGCGGCTTGAGTCCGGCTGACGAGCAGTACTTC
14,TRBV5-5,.,many,TRBJ1-1,CASSLVGRATEAFF,TGTGCCAGCAGCTTGGTAGGCCGGGCGACTGAAGCTTTCTTT
15,TRBV11-1,.,.,TRBJ2-1,CASSDSSSPYNERFF,TGTGCCAGCAGCGACTCTAGTTCACCCTACAATGAGCGGTTCTTC
14,TRBV28,.,few,TRBJ2-3,CASSRQPSTDTQYF,TGTGCCAGTTCCCGACAGCCTAGCACAGATACGCAGTATTTT
15,TRBV6-1,.,once,TRBJ2-1,CASTSEDYGYNEQLF,TGTGCCAGCACCTCTGAGGACTACGGATACAATGAGCAGTTATTC
15,TRBV10-3,.,.,TRBJ2-1,CAINESGGGYNEQFF,TGTGCCATCAATGAGAGCGGAGGGGGGTACAATGAGCAATTCTTC
13,TRBV4-3,TRBD1,.,TRBJ1-1,CASSQDLRGRALF,TGCGCCAGCAGCCAAGATTTGAGGGGGCGAGCTCTCTTT